This TCR beta chain was sequenced during a study of CD4+ T cells in melanoma (dated by TCRdb to between 2020 and 2023). For the study in its entirety: Neoantigen-specific CD4+ T cells in human melanoma were investigated in the study. Results the study describes overall, beyond this receptor: Neoantigen-specific CD4+ T cells were reported to be correlated with the function of CD8+ T cells, macrophages and B cells. Neoantigen-specific CD4+ T cells in melanoma were reported to show diverse differentiation states.

Donors were patients with melanoma. Taken from the germline V gene, the CDR1 and CDR2 loops are SGHTA and FQGNSA. V loses 1 base at its end and J loses 2 bases; junction bases beyond the gene matches: 2. From the cysteine through the phenylalanine, the CDR3 covers 15 amino acids. Only the CDR3 portion is preserved as DNA: 45 bases, with reading frame beginning at the first base. Libraries were prepared through the immunoSEQ multiplex PCR assay. Here the immuneACCESS table is served through TCRdb, limited to in-frame sequences with V and J called. Missing clones are a known gap in these copies; in checked studies unresolved V genes cover under half, and the rest lacks a known reason. A total of some 110,000 clones appear in this sample, 92% of them only once. The ten largest clones add up to 2.5% to 3.5% of the sample. Comment on this clone: Its antigen is not yet known. No base-level quality is on record; no much larger clone is a single base apart.

This sequence uses TRBV7-2 and TRBJ2-7, with 10 central nucleotides matching TRBD2. Input material: peripheral blood. This clonotype originated in a human donor with melanoma. CDR3 loop: CASSLDTSGAYEQYF. The DNA sequence follows: TGTGCCAGCAGCTTAGATACTAGCGGGGCCTACGAGCAGTACTTC.